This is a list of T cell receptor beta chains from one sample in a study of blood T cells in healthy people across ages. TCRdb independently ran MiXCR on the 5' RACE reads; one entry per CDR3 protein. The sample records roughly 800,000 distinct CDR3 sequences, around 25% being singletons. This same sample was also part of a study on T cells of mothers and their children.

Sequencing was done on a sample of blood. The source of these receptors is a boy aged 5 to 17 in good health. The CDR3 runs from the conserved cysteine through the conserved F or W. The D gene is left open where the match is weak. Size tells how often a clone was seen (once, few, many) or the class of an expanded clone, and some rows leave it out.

CDR3: CSARDRRVNQPQHF
DNA: TGCAGTGCTAGAGATAGAAGGGTCAATCAGCCCCAGCATTTT
J: TRBJ1-5
size: NA
V: TRBV20-1
D: NA
length: 14

CDR3: CARKTGLVSTDTQYF
DNA: TGTGCCAGAAAAACGGGACTGGTAAGCACAGATACGCAGTATTTT
J: TRBJ2-3
size: NA
V: TRBV25-1
D: NA
length: 15

CDR3: CASSVFGTANEKLFF
DNA: TGTGCCAGCAGCGTATTCGGGACGGCTAATGAAAAACTGTTTTTT
J: TRBJ1-4
size: few
V: TRBV9
D: NA
length: 15

CDR3: CASSSLGGGHEQFF
DNA: TGTGCCAGCAGCTCCCTCGGGGGGGGACATGAGCAGTTCTTC
J: TRBJ2-1
size: few
V: TRBV7-9
D: TRBD2
length: 14

CDR3: CATSDQTTGVKETQYF
DNA: TGTGCCACCAGTGATCAGACGACAGGGGTGAAGGAGACCCAGTACTTC
J: TRBJ2-5
size: many
V: TRBV24-1
D: TRBD1
length: 16

CDR3: CASRAALGGRQETQYF
DNA: TGCGCCAGCAGAGCGGCCCTCGGGGGCCGCCAAGAGACCCAGTACTTC
J: TRBJ2-5
size: NA
V: TRBV5-1
D: NA
length: 16

CDR3: CASSLAGGVGTEAFF
DNA: TGTGCCAGCAGCTTAGCAGGGGGCGTGGGCACTGAAGCTTTCTTT
J: TRBJ1-1
size: NA
V: TRBV7-6
D: TRBD1
length: 15

CDR3: CASKGPAYEQYF
DNA: TGTGCCAGCAAGGGGCCTGCCTACGAGCAGTACTTC
J: TRBJ2-7
size: NA
V: TRBV27
D: NA
length: 12

CDR3: CASSYSTAGGRDYGYTF
DNA: TGTGCCAGCAGTTACTCGACGGCAGGGGGCCGGGACTATGGCTACACCTTC
J: TRBJ1-2
size: few
V: TRBV6-5
D: TRBD1
length: 17

CDR3: CATSRDATNYGYTF
DNA: TGTGCCACCAGCAGAGACGCTACTAACTATGGCTACACCTTC
J: TRBJ1-2
size: NA
V: TRBV15
D: NA
length: 14

CDR3: CASSQVIGANVLTF
DNA: TGCGCCAGCAGCCAAGTTATCGGGGCCAACGTCCTGACTTTC
J: TRBJ2-6
size: many
V: TRBV4-3
D: NA
length: 14

CDR3: CASSLWLGSSYEQYF
DNA: TGTGCCAGCAGCTTATGGTTAGGCAGCTCCTACGAGCAGTACTTC
J: TRBJ2-7
size: NA
V: TRBV7-2
D: NA
length: 15

CDR3: CSARALGQHSNQPQHF
DNA: TGCAGTGCTAGAGCCCTCGGACAGCATAGCAATCAGCCCCAGCATTTT
J: TRBJ1-5
size: few
V: TRBV20-1
D: NA
length: 16

CDR3: CASSARRGGILSSGANVLTF
DNA: TGTGCCAGCAGTGCCCGAAGGGGGGGGATCCTATCCTCTGGGGCCAACGTCCTGACTTTC
J: TRBJ2-6
size: few
V: TRBV6-2/TRBV6-3
D: NA
length: 20

CDR3: CASSLGTRYSNQPQHF
DNA: TGTGCCAGCAGCTTAGGAACAAGGTATAGCAATCAGCCCCAGCATTTT
J: TRBJ1-5
size: few
V: TRBV7-2
D: NA
length: 16